This T cell receptor beta chain was documented in a study of T cell clonality in common variable immunodeficiency. This clone was counted many times. Its antigen is undetermined. Whole-study results and caveats: Common variable immunodeficiency TCR beta sequences reportedly had fewer deletions and N-nucleotide insertions.

Sequencing used immunoSEQ multiplex PCR; TCRdb keeps in-frame clones, though not all of them. The record shows approximately 57,000 clones for this sample, with no singletons present. The clonotype comes from a person aged 18 to 75 in good health. Sequences were obtained from peripheral blood mononuclear cells.

The CDR3 DNA, read in part, is TGTGCCAGTAGTATGAGGCAGGGGTTTGAAAAA. Amino acid sequence: CASSMRQGFEK. The complete CDR3 sequence is CASSMRQGFEKLFF. The chain has TRBV19 and TRBJ1-4, with D possibly being TRBD1 (6 bases). The read ends 3 residues before the CDR3 terminus; that terminus is restored from the germline J gene. The CDR3 runs to 14 residues. The V and J ends lost 3 bases and 7 bases respectively, with 12 bases between them. Germline V lookup: CDR1 LNHDA, CDR2 SQIVND (reference sequence).